The clone carrying this T cell receptor beta chain was counted only a few times. Its antigen remains unknown. Use of 60 Vbeta and 13 Jbeta primers characterized the PCR. Libraries were prepared by immunoSEQ multiplex PCR; TCRdb keeps only in-frame clonotypes and omits some of them. The table lists more than 110,000 clones, approximately 83% of them singletons, with under 4.5% in the top ten. This entry comes from a study of cytomegalovirus exposure and HLA in healthy donors. Study results and limitations: The authors reported that TCR beta sequences could predict HLA-A and HLA-B alleles. These predictions were accurate for most subjects in the first cohort.

J gave up 7 bases and V 0 bases, and 3 bases lay outside the gene matches. CDR3 size: 15 residues. Germline V gives CDR1 SGHTA, CDR2 FQGNSA. The study sampled nominally healthy donors, though unrecorded immune exposures were likely. Sequenced: PBMCs. This TCR was recovered from a middle-aged man in good health and CMV-seropositive. V and J are TRBV7-2 and TRBJ2-3, with 11 bases fitting TRBD2. The CDR3 bases are TGTGCCAGCAGCTTAGCTAGCGGGGGGGCGTATACGCAGTATTTT. Amino acids: CASSLASGGAYTQYF.